The T cell receptor (beta chain) described here comes from a study of T cell repertoires in cytomegalovirus infection. On the study more broadly: CMV infection plus the matching HLA type was flagged by public TCR beta signatures.

This clonotype was seen a handful of times. Its target is not known. TCRdb analysed the reads with MiXCR anew, one entry per CDR3 protein. In the table there are approximately 770,000 distinct CDR3 sequences, roughly 29% of which are singletons. The CDR3 extends over 14 amino acids. Looked up from germline, CDR1 is SGHVS and CDR2 is FNYEAQ. V was clipped by 5 bases and J by 5 bases; unmatched bases: 6. Sequenced here: cultured CD8+ T cells from PBMCs, sampled from culture after CMV antigen stimulation. The chain is built from TRBV7-6 and TRBJ1-1; 9 positions match TRBD1. The TCR was taken from a human donor in good health (CMV status not recorded). Some clones in this sample may be carry-over from other donors' samples. The CDR3 sequence: CASSRQGDWTEAFF. CDR3 DNA: TGTGCCAGCAGCCGACAGGGGGATTGGACTGAAGCTTTCTTT.